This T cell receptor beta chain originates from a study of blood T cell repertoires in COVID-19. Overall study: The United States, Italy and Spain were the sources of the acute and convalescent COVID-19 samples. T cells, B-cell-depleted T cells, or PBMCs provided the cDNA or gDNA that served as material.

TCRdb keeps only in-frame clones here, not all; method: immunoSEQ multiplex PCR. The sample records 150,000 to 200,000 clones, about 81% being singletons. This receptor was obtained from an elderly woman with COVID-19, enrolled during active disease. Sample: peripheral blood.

The CDR3 loop reads CASSPTGSYEQYF. The CDR3 DNA follows: TGTGCCAGCAGCCCGACAGGGTCCTACGAGCAGTACTTC. The rearrangement joins TRBV11-2 to TRBJ2-7, with TRBD1 identical over 7 bases. CDR1 is SGHAT and CDR2 is FQNNGV in the germline V gene. V dropped 5 bases and J dropped 1; count of bases not matched to a gene: 2. The CDR3 length is 13 residues.